The T cell receptor beta chain under discussion was sequenced for a study of radiation and T cells in renal cell carcinoma. Time point indicated: blood 4 weeks post-SBRT, at nephrectomy. Noted treatment: 15 Gy SBRT to primary tumor, nephrectomy 4 weeks later. Produced via immunoSEQ multiplex PCR; TCRdb's table is partial and in-frame only. The sample yields around 170,000 clones, approximately 90% seen once. The study, taken as a whole, reports: Pretreatment tumor biopsies were lacking, so baseline clonotypes are unknown.

Trimming stripped 2 bases from V and 6 bases from J, with 8 bases between. Germline lookup yields CDR1 MNHEY and CDR2 SMNVEV (reference sequence). The length of the CDR3 is 13 residues. As for this clone: The antigen is not known.

The chain combines TRBV27 with TRBJ2-1; D ambiguous. This sample comprised blood, obtained from a patient whose treatment included radiotherapy and nephrectomy. The receptor's source is a woman in her forties or fifties with renal cell carcinoma. The CDR3 region has the DNA TGTGCCAGCAGTTTAGGCCATTCCAATGAGCAGTTCTTC. It codes for CASSLGHSNEQFF.